This is a list of T cell receptor beta chains from one sample in a study of cytomegalovirus exposure and HLA in healthy donors. The table came from immunoSEQ multiplex PCR; TCRdb's copy has only in-frame clones and leaves some out. The table lists 150,000 to 200,000 clones, 77% of them singletons. The specimen sequenced was PBMCs. These TCRs come from a young man in good health and CMV-seronegative. Both conserved end residues are part of each CDR3. Clone size is stated in some rows and not others, as once, few, many or a class when expanded.

v_call: TRBV2
clone_size: NA
cdr3_aa: CASSNFNEQFF

v_call: TRBV5-1
clone_size: NA
cdr3_aa: CASSLAGGWPNEQFF

v_call: TRBV5-4
clone_size: NA
cdr3_aa: CASSLGREETQYF

v_call: TRBV5-4
clone_size: NA
cdr3_aa: CASSRDSGSPQHF

v_call: TRBV5-4
clone_size: NA
cdr3_aa: CASSGDKLGYTF

v_call: TRBV11-2
clone_size: NA
cdr3_aa: CASSGRQGQETQYF

v_call: TRBV27
clone_size: NA
cdr3_aa: CASKAGATQYF

v_call: TRBV30
clone_size: NA
cdr3_aa: CASNRGGSAMENTEAFF

v_call: TRBV10-3
clone_size: NA
cdr3_aa: CAISRGARYSDNSPLHF

v_call: TRBV10-3
clone_size: once
cdr3_aa: CAISDNVVGRNTGELFF

v_call: TRBV7-9
clone_size: NA
cdr3_aa: CASSFGQSNEKLFF

v_call: TRBV7-3
clone_size: once
cdr3_aa: CASSLPGADTQYF

v_call: TRBV6-6
clone_size: NA
cdr3_aa: CASSWLGEGTDTQYF

v_call: TRBV7-2
clone_size: NA
cdr3_aa: CASSPVWDRAYEQYF

v_call: TRBV30
clone_size: NA
cdr3_aa: CAGGGGGRVDFF

v_call: TRBV11-2
clone_size: NA
cdr3_aa: CASSLSGDVGYTF

v_call: TRBV23-1
clone_size: NA
cdr3_aa: CASSQLGLAGGIADTQYF

v_call: TRBV27
clone_size: NA
cdr3_aa: CASSFYAGNQPQHF

v_call: TRBV30
clone_size: NA
cdr3_aa: CAWRRQGAVAYGYTF

v_call: TRBV11-2
clone_size: NA
cdr3_aa: CASSLVGRGATDTQYF

v_call: TRBV15
clone_size: NA
cdr3_aa: CATSRKREWTNEQFF

v_call: TRBV7-9
clone_size: NA
cdr3_aa: CASSLAHGLEQYF

v_call: TRBV6-1
clone_size: NA
cdr3_aa: CASSEWGRGQPQHF

v_call: TRBV2
clone_size: NA
cdr3_aa: CASSRDYGETQYF

v_call: TRBV5-5
clone_size: NA
cdr3_aa: CASSWYQGPMNTEAFF

v_call: TRBV11-3
clone_size: NA
cdr3_aa: CASSFSSPRQRNYGYTF

v_call: TRBV4-1
clone_size: NA
cdr3_aa: CASSHSNSADTEAFF

v_call: TRBV11-2
clone_size: NA
cdr3_aa: CASRTDIQETQYF

v_call: TRBV30
clone_size: NA
cdr3_aa: CAWRSRVNYGYTF

v_call: TRBV19
clone_size: NA
cdr3_aa: CASSMTGGWYTEAFF

v_call: TRBV19
clone_size: NA
cdr3_aa: CASSILNVVSVWDNNQPQHF

v_call: TRBV5-1
clone_size: NA
cdr3_aa: CASIRGQGITYQETQYF

v_call: TRBV6-1
clone_size: NA
cdr3_aa: CASRGQTEAFF

v_call: TRBV7-8
clone_size: NA
cdr3_aa: CASTGQRTEAFF

v_call: TRBV7-2
clone_size: NA
cdr3_aa: CASTSTVSYEQYF

v_call: TRBV4-2
clone_size: NA
cdr3_aa: CASSLGGTGNQPQHF

v_call: TRBV7-8
clone_size: NA
cdr3_aa: CASSLVPGENSPLHF

v_call: TRBV5-6
clone_size: NA
cdr3_aa: CASSLFPAGSPLHF

v_call: TRBV5-5
clone_size: few
cdr3_aa: CASSLATPSNQPQHF

v_call: TRBV19
clone_size: NA
cdr3_aa: CASSRGYSNQPQHF

v_call: TRBV7-9
clone_size: NA
cdr3_aa: CASSSRVAGAKNIQYF

v_call: TRBV5-4
clone_size: few
cdr3_aa: CASSFRARADYGYTF

v_call: TRBV27
clone_size: NA
cdr3_aa: CASSTSFAGGPWEQFF

v_call: TRBV30
clone_size: once
cdr3_aa: CAWRLDTFSYEQYF

v_call: TRBV6-5
clone_size: NA
cdr3_aa: CASRATGEGEKLFF